The rows below give T cell receptor beta chains drawn from one sample of a study of blood T cells in healthy people across ages. TCRdb reprocessed the 5' RACE reads with MiXCR, giving one entry per CDR3 protein. In the table there are 1 million or so distinct CDR3 sequences, 35% to 55% of which are singletons. Sequenced: blood. Receptors were obtained from a woman aged 60-75 years in good health. Both conserved end residues are part of each CDR3. The order of the fields is D gene, V gene, J gene, clone size, CDR3 protein, CDR3 DNA. D genes are given only for firm matches. Only some rows state a clone size, as once, few, many or a class for expanded clones.

d_gene: -
v_gene: TRBV10-3
j_gene: TRBJ2-3
abundance: -
CDR3aa: CATSQGFSTDTQYF
CDR3nt: TGTGCCACCTCTCAGGGGTTTTCGACAGATACGCAGTATTTT

d_gene: TRBD2
v_gene: TRBV20-1
j_gene: TRBJ2-7
abundance: -
CDR3aa: CSAKGLAGAKSEQYF
CDR3nt: TGCAGTGCTAAGGGGCTAGCGGGAGCTAAGAGCGAGCAGTACTTC

d_gene: -
v_gene: TRBV5-1
j_gene: TRBJ1-2
abundance: few
CDR3aa: CASREGRAEGYTF
CDR3nt: TGCGCCAGCAGAGAGGGCCGAGCGGAGGGCTACACCTTC

d_gene: -
v_gene: TRBV4-2
j_gene: TRBJ2-7
abundance: -
CDR3aa: CASSQVAGRTTEQYF
CDR3nt: TGTGCCAGCAGCCAAGTCGCGGGAAGGACGACGGAGCAGTACTTC

d_gene: -
v_gene: TRBV7-6
j_gene: TRBJ2-7
abundance: many
CDR3aa: CASSLATTYEQYF
CDR3nt: TGTGCCAGCAGTCTAGCGACCACCTACGAGCAGTACTTC

d_gene: -
v_gene: TRBV21-1
j_gene: TRBJ2-7
abundance: -
CDR3aa: CASRKDRDNYEQYF
CDR3nt: TGTGCCAGCAGGAAGGACAGGGACAACTACGAGCAGTACTTC

d_gene: TRBD1
v_gene: TRBV10-2
j_gene: TRBJ1-2
abundance: few
CDR3aa: CASRPPPGQGYGYTF
CDR3nt: TGCGCCAGCCGGCCCCCTCCGGGACAGGGGTATGGCTACACCTTC

d_gene: TRBD2
v_gene: TRBV6-6
j_gene: TRBJ2-7
abundance: few
CDR3aa: CASMEAGGYEQYF
CDR3nt: TGTGCCAGCATGGAAGCGGGAGGATACGAGCAGTACTTC

d_gene: TRBD1
v_gene: TRBV27
j_gene: TRBJ1-1
abundance: -
CDR3aa: CASTRDRNTEAFF
CDR3nt: TGTGCCAGCACCCGGGACAGAAACACTGAAGCTTTCTTT

d_gene: -
v_gene: TRBV4-2
j_gene: TRBJ1-1
abundance: once
CDR3aa: CASSPFEMNTEAFF
CDR3nt: TGTGCCAGCAGCCCCTTCGAGATGAACACTGAAGCTTTCTTT

d_gene: -
v_gene: TRBV3-1
j_gene: TRBJ2-1
abundance: -
CDR3aa: CASSVSAYNEQFF
CDR3nt: TGTGCCAGCAGCGTTTCCGCCTACAATGAGCAGTTCTTC

d_gene: -
v_gene: TRBV12-3/TRBV12-4
j_gene: TRBJ1-1
abundance: -
CDR3aa: CASTAGASNTEAFF
CDR3nt: TGTGCCAGCACCGCCGGGGCTTCGAACACTGAAGCTTTCTTT

d_gene: -
v_gene: TRBV6-1
j_gene: TRBJ2-7
abundance: -
CDR3aa: CTSSGGLLGEQYF
CDR3nt: TGTACCAGCAGTGGCGGACTCTTGGGCGAGCAGTACTTC

d_gene: TRBD1
v_gene: TRBV25-1
j_gene: TRBJ2-3
abundance: -
CDR3aa: CASSERRGYSTDTQYF
CDR3nt: TGTGCCAGCAGTGAACGCAGGGGGTATAGCACAGATACGCAGTATTTT

d_gene: TRBD2
v_gene: TRBV7-2
j_gene: TRBJ2-3
abundance: -
CDR3aa: CASSFGGSDTDTQYF
CDR3nt: TGTGCCAGCAGCTTTGGCGGGAGTGATACAGATACGCAGTATTTT

d_gene: TRBD1
v_gene: TRBV7-9
j_gene: TRBJ1-2
abundance: -
CDR3aa: CASSIPPRDRGYGYTF
CDR3nt: TGTGCCAGCAGCATACCTCCGCGGGACAGGGGCTATGGCTACACCTTC

d_gene: -
v_gene: TRBV12-3/TRBV12-4
j_gene: TRBJ2-1
abundance: few
CDR3aa: CASSLRSSDEQFF
CDR3nt: TGTGCCAGCAGTTTAAGGTCTTCGGATGAGCAGTTCTTC

d_gene: -
v_gene: TRBV27
j_gene: TRBJ2-3
abundance: many
CDR3aa: CASSLSGDTQYF
CDR3nt: TGTGCCAGCAGTTTATCGGGAGATACGCAGTATTTT

d_gene: -
v_gene: TRBV6-1
j_gene: TRBJ1-2
abundance: -
CDR3aa: CASSEVRGGYYSYTF
CDR3nt: TGTGCCAGCAGTGAAGTGCGGGGAGGATACTATAGCTACACCTTC

d_gene: TRBD1
v_gene: TRBV6-2/TRBV6-3
j_gene: TRBJ1-5
abundance: -
CDR3aa: CASSYVGTVHSNQPQHF
CDR3nt: TGTGCCAGCAGTTACGTCGGGACAGTACATAGCAATCAGCCCCAGCATTTT

d_gene: -
v_gene: TRBV27
j_gene: TRBJ2-3
abundance: -
CDR3aa: CASSFSGRNTDTQYF
CDR3nt: TGTGCCAGCAGTTTCTCCGGGAGAAACACAGATACGCAGTATTTT

d_gene: TRBD1
v_gene: TRBV25-1
j_gene: TRBJ1-4
abundance: -
CDR3aa: CASADRGWNEKLFF
CDR3nt: TGTGCCAGCGCCGACAGGGGGTGGAATGAAAAACTGTTTTTT

d_gene: TRBD1
v_gene: TRBV5-1
j_gene: TRBJ1-2
abundance: -
CDR3aa: CASRITPGGDYGYTF
CDR3nt: TGCGCCAGCAGAATTACCCCAGGGGGCGACTATGGCTACACCTTC

d_gene: TRBD1
v_gene: TRBV29-1
j_gene: TRBJ1-2
abundance: -
CDR3aa: CSVLTSGTGVYGYTF
CDR3nt: TGCAGCGTTTTGACGTCCGGGACAGGGGTTTATGGCTACACCTTC

d_gene: TRBD2
v_gene: TRBV9
j_gene: TRBJ2-5
abundance: few
CDR3aa: CASSVGTTQETQYF
CDR3nt: TGTGCCAGCAGCGTTGGGACTACCCAAGAGACCCAGTACTTC